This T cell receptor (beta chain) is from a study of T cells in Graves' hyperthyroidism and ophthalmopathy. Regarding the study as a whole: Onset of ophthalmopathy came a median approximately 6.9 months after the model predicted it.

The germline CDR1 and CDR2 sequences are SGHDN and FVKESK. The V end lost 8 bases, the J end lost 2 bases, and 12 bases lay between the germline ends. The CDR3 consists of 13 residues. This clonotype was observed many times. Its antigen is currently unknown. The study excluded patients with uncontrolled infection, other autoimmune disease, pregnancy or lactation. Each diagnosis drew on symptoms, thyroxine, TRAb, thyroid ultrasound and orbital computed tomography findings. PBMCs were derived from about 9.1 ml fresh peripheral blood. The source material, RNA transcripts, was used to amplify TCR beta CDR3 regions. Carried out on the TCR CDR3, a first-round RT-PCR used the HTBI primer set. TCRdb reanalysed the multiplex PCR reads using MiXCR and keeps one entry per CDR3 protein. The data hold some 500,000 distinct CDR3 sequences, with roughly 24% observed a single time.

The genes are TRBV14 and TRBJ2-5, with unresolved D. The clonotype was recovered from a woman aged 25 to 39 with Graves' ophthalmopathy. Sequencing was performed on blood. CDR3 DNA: TGTGCCAGCGACGCGAGACCACAAGAGACCCAGTACTTC. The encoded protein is CASDARPQETQYF.